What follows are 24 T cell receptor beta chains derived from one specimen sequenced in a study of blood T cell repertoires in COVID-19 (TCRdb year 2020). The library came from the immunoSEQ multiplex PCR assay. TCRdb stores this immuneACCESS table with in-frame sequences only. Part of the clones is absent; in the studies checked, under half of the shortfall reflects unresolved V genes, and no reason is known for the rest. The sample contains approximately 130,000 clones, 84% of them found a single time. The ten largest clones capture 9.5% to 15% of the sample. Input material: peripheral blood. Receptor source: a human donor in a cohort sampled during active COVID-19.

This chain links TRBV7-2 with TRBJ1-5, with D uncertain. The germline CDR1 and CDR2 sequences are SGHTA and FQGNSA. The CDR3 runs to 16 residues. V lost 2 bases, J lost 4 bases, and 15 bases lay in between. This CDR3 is CASSLQATAVNQPQHF. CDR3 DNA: TGTGCCAGCAGCTTACAGGCCACAGCCGTTAATCAGCCCCAGCATTTT.

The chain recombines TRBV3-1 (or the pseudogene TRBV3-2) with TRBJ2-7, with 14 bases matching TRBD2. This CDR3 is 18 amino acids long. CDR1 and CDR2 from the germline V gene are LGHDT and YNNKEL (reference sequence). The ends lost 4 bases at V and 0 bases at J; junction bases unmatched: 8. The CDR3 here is CASSLGTSGGLSSYEQYF. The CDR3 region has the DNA TGTGCCAGCAGCCTCGGGACTAGCGGGGGCCTAAGCTCCTACGAGCAGTACTTC.

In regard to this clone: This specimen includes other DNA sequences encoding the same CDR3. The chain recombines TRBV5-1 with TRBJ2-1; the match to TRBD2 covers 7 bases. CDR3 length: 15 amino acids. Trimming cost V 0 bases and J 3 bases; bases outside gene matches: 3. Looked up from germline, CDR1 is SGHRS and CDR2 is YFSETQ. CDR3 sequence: CASSLVAGDYNEQFF. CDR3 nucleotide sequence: TGCGCCAGCAGCTTGGTAGCGGGTGACTACAATGAGCAGTTCTTC.

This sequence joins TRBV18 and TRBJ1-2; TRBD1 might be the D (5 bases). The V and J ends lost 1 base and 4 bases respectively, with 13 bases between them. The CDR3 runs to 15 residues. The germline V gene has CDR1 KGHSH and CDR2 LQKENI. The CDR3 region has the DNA TGTGCCAGCTCACCACAGGGGTTCCCGAGCTATGGCTACACCTTC. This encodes CASSPQGFPSYGYTF.

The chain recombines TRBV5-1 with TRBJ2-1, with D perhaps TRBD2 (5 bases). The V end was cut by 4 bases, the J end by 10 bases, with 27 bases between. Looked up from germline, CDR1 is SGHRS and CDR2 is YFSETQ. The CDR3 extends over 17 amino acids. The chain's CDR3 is CASSPQARNTRFGEQFF. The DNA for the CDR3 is TGCGCCAGCAGCCCGCAGGCGAGGAATACTAGGTTCGGCGAGCAGTTCTTC.

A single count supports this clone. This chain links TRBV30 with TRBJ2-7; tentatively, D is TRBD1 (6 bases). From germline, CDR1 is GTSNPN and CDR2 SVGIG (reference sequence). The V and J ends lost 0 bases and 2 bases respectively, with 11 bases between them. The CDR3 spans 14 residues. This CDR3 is CAWSVLGGAYEQYF. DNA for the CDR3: TGTGCCTGGAGTGTACTAGGGGGAGCCTACGAGCAGTACTTC.

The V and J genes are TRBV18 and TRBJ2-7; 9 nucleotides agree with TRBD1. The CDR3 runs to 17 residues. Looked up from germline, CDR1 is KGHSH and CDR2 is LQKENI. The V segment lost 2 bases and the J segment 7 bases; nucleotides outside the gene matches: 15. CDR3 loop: CASSPSATGTGFGEQYF. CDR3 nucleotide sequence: TGTGCCAGCTCACCATCCGCGACCGGGACAGGGTTCGGAGAGCAGTACTTC.

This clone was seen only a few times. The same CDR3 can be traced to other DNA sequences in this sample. Here the CDR3 DNA reads TGTGCCAGCAGCCCTAGACTAGCGGACTCCTACAATGAGCAGTTCTTC. Its translation is CASSPRLADSYNEQFF. The rearrangement uses TRBV7-7 and TRBJ2-1, with 9 bases that match TRBD2. The J segment lost 0 bases and the V segment lost 5 bases, leaving 5 bases of the junction unmatched. The CDR3 covers 16 residues. The germline gives CDR1 SSHAT, CDR2 FNYEAQ (reference sequence).

The CDR3 sequence: CAWSIGGAYEQYF. DNA of the CDR3: TGTGCCTGGAGTATCGGGGGGGCCTACGAGCAGTACTTC. This chain joins TRBV30 and TRBJ2-7, with 8 bases identical to TRBD2. Germline V gene lookup returns CDR1 GTSNPN and CDR2 SVGIG (reference sequence). With 2 bases clipped from V and 2 bases from J, the junction kept 2 bases outside the gene matches. The CDR3 extends over 13 amino acids.

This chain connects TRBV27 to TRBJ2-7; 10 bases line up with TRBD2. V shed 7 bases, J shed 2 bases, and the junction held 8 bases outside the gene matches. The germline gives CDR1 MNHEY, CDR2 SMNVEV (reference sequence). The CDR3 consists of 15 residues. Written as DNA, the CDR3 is TGTGCCAGCAATACTCTAGCGGGAGCTCCCTACGAGCAGTACTTC. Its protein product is CASNTLAGAPYEQYF.

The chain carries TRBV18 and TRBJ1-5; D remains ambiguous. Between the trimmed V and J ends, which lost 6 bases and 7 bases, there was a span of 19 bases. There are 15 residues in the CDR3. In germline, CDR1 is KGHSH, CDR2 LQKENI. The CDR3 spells CASSLDNPGGQPQHF. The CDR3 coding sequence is TGTGCCAGCTCCCTCGACAACCCTGGCGGGCAGCCCCAGCATTTT.

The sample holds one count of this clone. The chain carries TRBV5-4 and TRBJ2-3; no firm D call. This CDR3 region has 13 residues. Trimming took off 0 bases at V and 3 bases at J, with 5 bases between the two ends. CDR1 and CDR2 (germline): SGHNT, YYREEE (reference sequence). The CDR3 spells CASSLAMTDTQYF. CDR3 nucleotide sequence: TGTGCCAGCAGCTTGGCCATGACAGATACGCAGTATTTT.

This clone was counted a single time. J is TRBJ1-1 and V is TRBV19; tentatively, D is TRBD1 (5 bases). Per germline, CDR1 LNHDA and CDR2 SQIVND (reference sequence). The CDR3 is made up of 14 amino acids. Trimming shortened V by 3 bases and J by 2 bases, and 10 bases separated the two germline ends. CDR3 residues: CASSIPGGNTEAFF. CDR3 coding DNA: TGTGCCAGTAGTATCCCCGGGGGAAACACTGAAGCTTTCTTT.

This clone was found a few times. The CDR3 loop reads CASSLATGTSGPQHF. CDR3 coding DNA: TGTGCCAGCAGCTTGGCCACGGGAACCTCTGGACCCCAGCATTTT. This chain connects TRBV5-8 to TRBJ1-5; D not certain. V dropped 0 bases and J dropped 10 bases, with 17 bases sitting between them. The length of the CDR3 is 15 residues. From germline, CDR1 is SGHTS and CDR2 YDEGEE. Full variable domain (missing parts from reference TRBV5-8 and TRBJ1-5): EAGVTQSPTHLIKTRGQQATLRCSPISGHTSVYWYQQALGLGLQFLLWYDEGEERNRGNFPPRFSGRQFPNYSSELNVNALELEDSALYLCASSLATGTSGPQHFGDGTRLSIL.

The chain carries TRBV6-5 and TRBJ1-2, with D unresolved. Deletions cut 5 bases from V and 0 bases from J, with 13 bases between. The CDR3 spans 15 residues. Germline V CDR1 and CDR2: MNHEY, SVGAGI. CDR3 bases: TGTGCCAGCAGTAGCCGACGGGAGCCTAACTATGGCTACACCTTC. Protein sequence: CASSSRREPNYGYTF.

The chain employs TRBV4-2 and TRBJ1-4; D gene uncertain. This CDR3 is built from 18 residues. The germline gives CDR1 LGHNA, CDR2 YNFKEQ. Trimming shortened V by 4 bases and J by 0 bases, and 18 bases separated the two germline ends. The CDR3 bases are TGTGCCAGCAGCCTACAAGCGGGGAGGGTTACAACTAATGAAAAACTGTTTTTT. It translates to CASSLQAGRVTTNEKLFF.

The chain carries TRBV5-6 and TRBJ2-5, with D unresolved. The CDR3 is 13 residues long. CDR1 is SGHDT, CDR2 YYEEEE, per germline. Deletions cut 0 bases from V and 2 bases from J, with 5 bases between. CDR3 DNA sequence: TGTGCCAGCAGCTTGGTATTACAAGAGACCCAGTACTTC. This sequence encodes CASSLVLQETQYF.

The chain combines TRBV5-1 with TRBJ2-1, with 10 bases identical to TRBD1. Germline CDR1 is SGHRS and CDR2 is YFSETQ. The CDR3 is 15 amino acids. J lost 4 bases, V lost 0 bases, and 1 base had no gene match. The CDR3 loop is CASSLGQGAYNEQFF. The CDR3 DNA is TGCGCCAGCAGCTTGGGACAGGGGGCATACAATGAGCAGTTCTTC.

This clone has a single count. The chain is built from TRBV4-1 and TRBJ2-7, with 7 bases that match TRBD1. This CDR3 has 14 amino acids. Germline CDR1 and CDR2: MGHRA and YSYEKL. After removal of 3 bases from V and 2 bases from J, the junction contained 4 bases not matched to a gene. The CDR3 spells CASSQTGTAYEQYF. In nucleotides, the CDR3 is TGCGCCAGCAGCCAGACGGGGACAGCCTACGAGCAGTACTTC.

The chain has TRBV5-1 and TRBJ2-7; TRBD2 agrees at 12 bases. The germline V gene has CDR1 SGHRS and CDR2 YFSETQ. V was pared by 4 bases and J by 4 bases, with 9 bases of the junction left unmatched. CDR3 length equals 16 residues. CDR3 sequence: CASSGTSGGHLYEQYF. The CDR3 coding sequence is TGCGCCAGCAGCGGCACTAGCGGGGGGCACCTGTACGAGCAGTACTTC.

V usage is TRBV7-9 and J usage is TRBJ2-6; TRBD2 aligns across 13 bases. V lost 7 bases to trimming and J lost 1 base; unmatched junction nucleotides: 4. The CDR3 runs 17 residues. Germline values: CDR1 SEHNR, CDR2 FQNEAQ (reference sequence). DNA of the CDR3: TGTGCCAGCACACTAGCGGGGGGGCCGTCTGGGGCCAACGTCCTGACTTTC. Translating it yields CASTLAGGPSGANVLTF.

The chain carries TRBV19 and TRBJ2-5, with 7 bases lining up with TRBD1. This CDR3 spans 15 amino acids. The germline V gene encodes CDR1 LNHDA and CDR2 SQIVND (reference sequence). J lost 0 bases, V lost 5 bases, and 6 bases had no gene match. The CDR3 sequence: CASSAVTGYQETQYF. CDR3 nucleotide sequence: TGTGCCAGTAGTGCCGTGACAGGGTACCAAGAGACCCAGTACTTC.

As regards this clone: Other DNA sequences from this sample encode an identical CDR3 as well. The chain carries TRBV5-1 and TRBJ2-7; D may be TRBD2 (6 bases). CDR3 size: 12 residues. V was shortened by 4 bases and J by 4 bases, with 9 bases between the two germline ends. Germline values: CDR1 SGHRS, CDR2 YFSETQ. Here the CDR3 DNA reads TGCGCCAGCAGCCCGGAGGGGTACGAGCAGTACTTC. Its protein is CASSPEGYEQYF. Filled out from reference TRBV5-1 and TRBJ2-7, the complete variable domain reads KAGVTQTPRYLIKTRGQQVTLSCSPISGHRSVSWYQQTPGQGLQFLFEYFSETQRNKGNFPGRFSGRQFSNSRSEMNVSTLELGDSALYLCASSPEGYEQYFGPGTRLTVT.

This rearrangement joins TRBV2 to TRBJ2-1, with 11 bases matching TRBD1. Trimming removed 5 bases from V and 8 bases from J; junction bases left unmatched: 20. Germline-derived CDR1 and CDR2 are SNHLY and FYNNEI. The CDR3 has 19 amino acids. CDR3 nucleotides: TGTGCCAGCAGTTCGGGACAGGGGGTTGATCGGGGGTCGATGGATGAGCAGTTCTTC. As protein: CASSSGQGVDRGSMDEQFF.